This T cell receptor (beta chain) was retrieved from a study of T cells in Graves' hyperthyroidism and ophthalmopathy. This clonotype appeared many times. The antigen is undetermined. Per germline, CDR1 SNHLY and CDR2 FYNNEI. The CDR3 consists of 13 residues. Trimming removed 5 bases at V and 10 bases at J, with 15 bases between. Findings and caveats of the study: In simple terms, a model built on 13 V-J features told ophthalmopathy apart from stable hyperthyroidism.

Amplification yielded TCR beta CDR3 regions, with RNA transcripts as the source. The HTBI primer set served for first-round RT-PCR of the TCR CDR3. TCRdb re-called the multiplex PCR reads through MiXCR, storing one row per CDR3 protein. The table includes around 56,000 distinct CDR3 sequences, about 50% detected once. Disease duration was under 3 months in the ophthalmopathy patients, who also had a Clinical Activity Score of at least 3 and a NOSPECS grade of at least 4. Exclusion criteria comprised uncontrolled infection, other autoimmune disease, pregnancy or lactation. Clinical symptoms, serum thyroxine, TRAb, thyroid ultrasound and orbital computed tomography informed diagnoses.

The TCR was taken from an older woman with Graves' ophthalmopathy. What was sequenced was blood. The genes are TRBV2 and TRBJ1-5, with D maybe TRBD1 (5 bases). CDR3 sequence reads: CASSLGPGAPQHF. The CDR3 DNA follows: TGTGCCAGCAGTTTGGGACCCGGGGCCCCCCAGCATTTT.